This is a list of T cell receptor beta chains from one sample in a study of CD8+CD57+ T cells in acquired aplastic anemia. TCRdb independently ran MiXCR on the reads; one entry per CDR3 protein. Of about 180,000 distinct CDR3 sequences in the sample, roughly 65% were seen once. Material for sequencing was sorted CD4+, CD8+, or CD8+CD57+ T cells (not recorded which) from PBMCs. These receptors all stem from a human donor with aplastic anemia. Both conserved end residues are part of each CDR3. The D gene is left open where the match is weak. Clone size is given for some rows only: seen once, a few or many times, or a class if the clone is expanded.

j_gene: TRBJ2-7; abundance: many; d_gene: .; v_gene: TRBV9; CDR3nt: TGTGCCAGCAGCGTAGGGGGCAGTACGGAGCAGTACTTC; CDR3aa: CASSVGGSTEQYF
j_gene: TRBJ2-7; abundance: .; d_gene: TRBD1; v_gene: TRBV15; CDR3nt: TGTGCCAGCAGTGAACAGGGGGTAGCCTACGAGCAGTACTTC; CDR3aa: CASSEQGVAYEQYF
j_gene: TRBJ2-7; abundance: many; d_gene: .; v_gene: TRBV4-1; CDR3nt: TGCGCCAGCAGCCAAGATCAGGGGTGGGAGCAGTACTTC; CDR3aa: CASSQDQGWEQYF
j_gene: TRBJ1-3; abundance: many; d_gene: .; v_gene: TRBV12-3/TRBV12-4; CDR3nt: TGTGCCGGGCTCCTGGGAGGAAACACCATATATTTT; CDR3aa: CAGLLGGNTIYF
j_gene: TRBJ2-6; abundance: .; d_gene: .; v_gene: TRBV9; CDR3nt: TGTGCCAGCAGCGTATTGGCAGGGGCCAACGTCCTGACTTTC; CDR3aa: CASSVLAGANVLTF
j_gene: TRBJ2-3; abundance: many; d_gene: TRBD2; v_gene: TRBV2; CDR3nt: TGTGCCAGCAGTGGCTGGACTAGCGCAACGAGCACAGATACGCAGTATTTT; CDR3aa: CASSGWTSATSTDTQYF
j_gene: TRBJ2-3; abundance: .; d_gene: TRBD1; v_gene: TRBV6-1; CDR3nt: TGTGCCAGCAGAGAAGGGACAGAGCCTGATACGCAGTATTTT; CDR3aa: CASREGTEPDTQYF
j_gene: TRBJ2-7; abundance: many; d_gene: TRBD1; v_gene: TRBV27; CDR3nt: TGTGCCAGCAGTTGGGACAGGGGTAGCGAGCAGTACTTC; CDR3aa: CASSWDRGSEQYF
j_gene: TRBJ1-1; abundance: many; d_gene: .; v_gene: TRBV19; CDR3nt: TGTGCCAGTAGTATTGGGGGGGTTTGGAACACTGAAGCTTTCTTT; CDR3aa: CASSIGGVWNTEAFF
j_gene: TRBJ2-1; abundance: .; d_gene: .; v_gene: TRBV20-1; CDR3nt: TGCAGTGCTAGGGGGAAATACAATGAGCAGTTCTTC; CDR3aa: CSARGKYNEQFF
j_gene: TRBJ2-1; abundance: .; d_gene: .; v_gene: TRBV2; CDR3nt: TGTGCCAGCTCGGGGGCGGCCGATGAGCAGTTCTTC; CDR3aa: CASSGAADEQFF
j_gene: TRBJ1-2; abundance: .; d_gene: TRBD1; v_gene: TRBV19; CDR3nt: TGTGCCAGTAGGTTAAGAGGGGGCGATGGCTACACCTTC; CDR3aa: CASRLRGGDGYTF
j_gene: TRBJ1-2; abundance: .; d_gene: .; v_gene: TRBV2; CDR3nt: TGTGCCAGCAGTAGGCCAGGGCTGTATGGCTACACCTTC; CDR3aa: CASSRPGLYGYTF
j_gene: TRBJ2-1; abundance: .; d_gene: TRBD2; v_gene: TRBV20-1; CDR3nt: TGCAGTGCTCCATGGGAGAAGCGGGGGAATGAGCAGTTCTTC; CDR3aa: CSAPWEKRGNEQFF
j_gene: TRBJ2-7; abundance: .; d_gene: TRBD1; v_gene: TRBV7-6; CDR3nt: TGTGCCAGCAGCTTAGCCTCGACAGGGTTCGAGCAGTACTTC; CDR3aa: CASSLASTGFEQYF
j_gene: TRBJ1-3; abundance: .; d_gene: .; v_gene: TRBV19; CDR3nt: TGTGCCAGTGGTATCGACCTTAGCTCCGGAAACACCATATATTTT; CDR3aa: CASGIDLSSGNTIYF
j_gene: TRBJ2-3; abundance: few; d_gene: TRBD2; v_gene: TRBV7-2; CDR3nt: TGTGCCAGCAGCTTATCGCCGGGAGGAGATACGCAGTATTTT; CDR3aa: CASSLSPGGDTQYF
j_gene: TRBJ2-5; abundance: .; d_gene: .; v_gene: TRBV9; CDR3nt: TGTGCCAGCAGCTCCCGAGGCGAGGAAGAGACCCAGTACTTC; CDR3aa: CASSSRGEEETQYF
j_gene: TRBJ2-2; abundance: many; d_gene: .; v_gene: TRBV4-1; CDR3nt: TGCGCCAGCAGCCAAGCTACAGACCACACCGGGGAGCTGTTTTTT; CDR3aa: CASSQATDHTGELFF
j_gene: TRBJ2-7; abundance: .; d_gene: TRBD1; v_gene: TRBV2; CDR3nt: TGTGCCAGCAGTGAAGGGGGGACAGGGGCGTTAGAGCAGTACTTC; CDR3aa: CASSEGGTGALEQYF
j_gene: TRBJ2-2; abundance: many; d_gene: TRBD2; v_gene: TRBV7-6; CDR3nt: TGTGCCAGCAGCTTAAGACTAGCGGGGAACACCGGGGAGCTGTTTTTT; CDR3aa: CASSLRLAGNTGELFF
j_gene: TRBJ1-6; abundance: once; d_gene: TRBD1; v_gene: TRBV3-1; CDR3nt: TGTGCCAGCAGCCGAGCGGGACAGGGGTCGTCCCTCCACTTT; CDR3aa: CASSRAGQGSSLHF
j_gene: TRBJ2-7; abundance: .; d_gene: .; v_gene: TRBV6-5; CDR3nt: TGTGCCAGCAGTTACGGGGGCGAGCAGTACTTC; CDR3aa: CASSYGGEQYF
j_gene: TRBJ2-5; abundance: .; d_gene: .; v_gene: TRBV10-3; CDR3nt: TGTGCCATCAGTGAGGCAGGGGCGGCGGAGGAGACCCAGTACTTC; CDR3aa: CAISEAGAAEETQYF
j_gene: TRBJ2-7; abundance: .; d_gene: TRBD2; v_gene: TRBV19; CDR3nt: TGTGCCAGTAGTCAGACTAGCGGGGGATACGAGCAGTACTTC; CDR3aa: CASSQTSGGYEQYF
j_gene: TRBJ2-3; abundance: once; d_gene: TRBD1; v_gene: TRBV2; CDR3nt: TGTGCCAGCAGGAAGACAGGGCTAACTCAGCCAGATACGCAGTATTTT; CDR3aa: CASRKTGLTQPDTQYF
j_gene: TRBJ1-1; abundance: .; d_gene: TRBD1; v_gene: TRBV2; CDR3nt: TGTGCCAGCAGTGGACGGGACAGCTGGAACACTGAAGCTTTCTTT; CDR3aa: CASSGRDSWNTEAFF
j_gene: TRBJ2-7; abundance: .; d_gene: .; v_gene: TRBV15; CDR3nt: TGTGCCACCAGCAGAGATGCAGGGGGGACACCCTCCTACGAGCAGTACTTC; CDR3aa: CATSRDAGGTPSYEQYF
j_gene: TRBJ2-7; abundance: .; d_gene: .; v_gene: TRBV29-1; CDR3nt: TGCAGCGTCGGGTCGAGTGGCGAGCAGTACTTC; CDR3aa: CSVGSSGEQYF
j_gene: TRBJ1-1; abundance: few; d_gene: .; v_gene: TRBV19; CDR3nt: TGTGCCAGTAGTTTTACCTTGAACACTGAAGCTTTCTTT; CDR3aa: CASSFTLNTEAFF
j_gene: TRBJ2-3; abundance: .; d_gene: .; v_gene: TRBV7-3; CDR3nt: TGTGCCAGCTCTCGCTCCAGCGGGTGGGGAGATACGCAGTATTTT; CDR3aa: CASSRSSGWGDTQYF
j_gene: TRBJ1-3; abundance: few; d_gene: .; v_gene: TRBV4-2; CDR3nt: TGTGCCAGCAGCCAAGAAGTCGGGGGGACCAACTATGGCTACACCATATATTTT; CDR3aa: CASSQEVGGTNYGYTIYF
j_gene: TRBJ1-2; abundance: .; d_gene: .; v_gene: TRBV10-3; CDR3nt: TGTGCCACCACCGGGACACACACCTATGGCTACACCTTC; CDR3aa: CATTGTHTYGYTF
j_gene: TRBJ2-3; abundance: many; d_gene: .; v_gene: TRBV7-3; CDR3nt: TGTGCCAGCAGCTTAAACGCAGATACGCAGTATTTT; CDR3aa: CASSLNADTQYF
j_gene: TRBJ2-7; abundance: .; d_gene: TRBD1; v_gene: TRBV10-3; CDR3nt: TGTGCCATCACCGGGACAGGCTACGAGCAGTACTTC; CDR3aa: CAITGTGYEQYF
j_gene: TRBJ2-2; abundance: many; d_gene: .; v_gene: TRBV5-1; CDR3nt: TGCGCCAGCAGCCCGGGCGTTCAGGCGGAAACCGGGGAGCTGTTTTTT; CDR3aa: CASSPGVQAETGELFF
j_gene: TRBJ1-1; abundance: many; d_gene: TRBD1; v_gene: TRBV11-2; CDR3nt: TGTGCCAGCAGCTTAGGGGGGACAGGGGGAGCTTTCTTT; CDR3aa: CASSLGGTGGAFF
j_gene: TRBJ1-6; abundance: few; d_gene: TRBD1; v_gene: TRBV2; CDR3nt: TGTGCCAGCAGTGTAACCCCACAGGGGATTAGGGGCTCACCCCTCCACTTT; CDR3aa: CASSVTPQGIRGSPLHF
j_gene: TRBJ2-1; abundance: many; d_gene: .; v_gene: TRBV19; CDR3nt: TGTGCCAGTAGTATGGCGGGGAGCTCCTACAATGAGCAGTTCTTC; CDR3aa: CASSMAGSSYNEQFF
j_gene: TRBJ2-7; abundance: few; d_gene: TRBD2; v_gene: TRBV2; CDR3nt: TGTGCCATCAGTGAGAGTCTAGCGGGCCCCTACGAGCAGTACTTC; CDR3aa: CAISESLAGPYEQYF
j_gene: TRBJ1-5; abundance: many; d_gene: .; v_gene: TRBV24-1; CDR3nt: TGTGCCACCAGTGATCGGGACACTGCAGGTCAGCCCCAGCATTTT; CDR3aa: CATSDRDTAGQPQHF
j_gene: TRBJ1-4; abundance: .; d_gene: TRBD1; v_gene: TRBV7-4; CDR3nt: TGTGCCAGCAGCTTATTGTTCAGGACAGGAGCCGAAAAACTGTTTTTT; CDR3aa: CASSLLFRTGAEKLFF
j_gene: TRBJ2-7; abundance: .; d_gene: TRBD1; v_gene: TRBV2; CDR3nt: TGTGCCAGCCTCACCGGGACAGGGGGGTACGAGCAGTACTTC; CDR3aa: CASLTGTGGYEQYF
j_gene: TRBJ2-5; abundance: few; d_gene: .; v_gene: TRBV7-2; CDR3nt: TGTGCCAGCAGCTTAGGTGGTGTGGAGACCCAGTACTTC; CDR3aa: CASSLGGVETQYF
j_gene: TRBJ1-1; abundance: .; d_gene: .; v_gene: TRBV4-2; CDR3nt: TGTGCCAGCAGCCAATATGAGGACGATGAAGCTTTCTTT; CDR3aa: CASSQYEDDEAFF
j_gene: TRBJ2-2; abundance: .; d_gene: TRBD1; v_gene: TRBV7-9; CDR3nt: TGTGCCAGCAGCTCTACCTTGGGGACAGGGGGTATCACCGGGGAGCTGTTTTTT; CDR3aa: CASSSTLGTGGITGELFF
j_gene: TRBJ1-1; abundance: once; d_gene: .; v_gene: TRBV19; CDR3nt: TGTGCCAGTAGCCTAGGGTTGGCTTCGACTGAAGCTTTCTTT; CDR3aa: CASSLGLASTEAFF
j_gene: TRBJ1-6; abundance: .; d_gene: .; v_gene: TRBV19; CDR3nt: TGTGCCAGTAGTGCAAAAGACGGCTCCTATAATTCACCCCACCACTTT; CDR3aa: CASSAKDGSYNSPHHF
j_gene: TRBJ1-4; abundance: .; d_gene: TRBD1; v_gene: TRBV2; CDR3nt: TGTGCCAGCAGGGACAGGGTCGGGAATGAAAAACTGTTTTTT; CDR3aa: CASRDRVGNEKLFF
j_gene: TRBJ2-1; abundance: many; d_gene: .; v_gene: TRBV19; CDR3nt: TGTGCCAGTAGTATAGGCCCATCCTACAATGAGCAGTTCTTC; CDR3aa: CASSIGPSYNEQFF
j_gene: TRBJ2-5; abundance: .; d_gene: .; v_gene: TRBV7-8; CDR3nt: TGTGCCAGCAACGTAGCAGGAGAGACCCAGTACTTC; CDR3aa: CASNVAGETQYF
j_gene: TRBJ1-2; abundance: few; d_gene: .; v_gene: TRBV2; CDR3nt: TGTGCCAGCAGTGTGAGGGACATCTATGGCTACACCTTC; CDR3aa: CASSVRDIYGYTF
j_gene: TRBJ2-7; abundance: .; d_gene: TRBD2; v_gene: TRBV2; CDR3nt: TGTGCCAGCAGTTTGGGACTAGCGGAGCAGTACTTC; CDR3aa: CASSLGLAEQYF
j_gene: TRBJ2-5; abundance: .; d_gene: TRBD2; v_gene: TRBV7-3; CDR3nt: TGTGCCAGCAGCACCACACTAGCGGGGAAAGAGACCCAGTACTTC; CDR3aa: CASSTTLAGKETQYF
j_gene: TRBJ2-5; abundance: .; d_gene: TRBD1; v_gene: TRBV7-8; CDR3nt: TGTGCCAGCAGCTTCAGGACAGGGTTCCAAGAGACCCAGTACTTC; CDR3aa: CASSFRTGFQETQYF